This T cell receptor beta chain was recorded in a study of T-cell memory formation after mild COVID-19 (dated by TCRdb to the early 2020s). Some background on the complete study: TCR sequence clusters from the two donors were found to be largely donor specific. T-cell clones expanding and contracting after mild COVID-19 in a couple of donors were tracked by longitudinal TCRalpha and TCRbeta repertoire sequencing. The cohort comprised two young, previously healthy adult volunteers, one female and one male.

Ficoll-Paque density gradient centrifugation was the method used to isolate PBMCs. What the authors observed across the whole study: Contracting CD4+ clones were found mainly in CM and EM memory subsets, while CD8+ clones were enriched in EMRA. Some responding clones were detected in pre-infection memory, suggesting pre-existing cross-reactive memory T cells joined the SARS-CoV-2 response. Clones that contracted from day 15 to 85 showed balanced CD4/CD8 phenotypes, whereas a second wave of clones that expanded from day 15 to 37 leaned towards CD4+. Only two mild cases were covered by the study, and larger cohorts that include severe cases with pre-infection samples were considered necessary. SARS-CoV-2 specificity was not confirmed for the second-wave clones peaking on day 37.

TCRdb names Illumina NovaSeq 6000 as the instrument used. cDNA libraries for TCRalpha and TCRbeta were prepared by 5'RACE using constant-segment primers, with sample barcodes and unique molecular identifiers added. Trizol reagent was used to extract RNA from every sample. Library amplification was performed in two PCR steps, and a second sample barcode and Illumina TruSeq adapters were introduced in the second step. Libraries were sequenced on an Illumina NovaSeq with 2 x 150 bp paired-end reads. The study's processing was this. Demultiplexing of reads and collapsing into UMI-guided consensus sequences were performed with migec v1.2.7. Using mixcr v2.1.11, UMI consensuses were aligned to TRA and TRB V and J templates and then assembled into clonotypes. Expanded or contracted clonotypes were those called significant by both edgeR and NoisET, with noise models trained on biological replicates. For edgeR calls, the cutoffs were a false discovery rate-adjusted p below 0.01 and a log2 fold-change threshold of 1. PCA with hierarchical clustering of max-normalized trajectories of the 1000 most abundant clonotypes was used as exploratory dynamics analysis. Separately sequenced CD4+ and CD8+ repertoires were used to assign the CD4 or CD8 phenotype of responding clones. TCRdb applied fastp at Q25 and MiXCR to the public reads, then kept only in-frame beta chains. Every entry covers one CDR3 protein and lists the most common genes and DNA from its rows. The V and J calls, along with clone size, are taken from TCRdb and not from the paper's own processing. The sample includes 55,000 to 65,000 distinct CDR3 sequences, with 9% to 9.5% observed a single time. 1.2% of the sample is in the top ten clones.

Of note for this clonotype: This clone's antigen is unknown. Within one base of it there is no much larger clone, and no base qualities were kept.

From the cysteine up to the phenylalanine, the CDR3 has a length of 13 residues. CDR3 DNA is the only sequence kept; it has 39 bases, read in frame from the first base. CDR1 and CDR2 were assigned from the germline V gene as SGHDN and FVKESK. The junction carries 13 bases between V and J, which are trimmed by 0 bases and 11 bases respectively. This clonotype was sampled from a man aged 18 to 30 who had mild COVID-19 (a few samples of this study predate the infection). The sample titles of this study are shuffled in the database, so cell type and time point are left out; the donor was told from shared clones. Sequencing was carried out using PBMCs or a T cell subset sorted from them (not recorded which). The rearrangement combines TRBV14 with TRBJ1-2, with the D gene not clear enough to name. CDR3 reads: CASSQDRQGGYTF. The DNA is TGTGCCAGCAGCCAAGATCGCCAAGGAGGGTACACCTTC.